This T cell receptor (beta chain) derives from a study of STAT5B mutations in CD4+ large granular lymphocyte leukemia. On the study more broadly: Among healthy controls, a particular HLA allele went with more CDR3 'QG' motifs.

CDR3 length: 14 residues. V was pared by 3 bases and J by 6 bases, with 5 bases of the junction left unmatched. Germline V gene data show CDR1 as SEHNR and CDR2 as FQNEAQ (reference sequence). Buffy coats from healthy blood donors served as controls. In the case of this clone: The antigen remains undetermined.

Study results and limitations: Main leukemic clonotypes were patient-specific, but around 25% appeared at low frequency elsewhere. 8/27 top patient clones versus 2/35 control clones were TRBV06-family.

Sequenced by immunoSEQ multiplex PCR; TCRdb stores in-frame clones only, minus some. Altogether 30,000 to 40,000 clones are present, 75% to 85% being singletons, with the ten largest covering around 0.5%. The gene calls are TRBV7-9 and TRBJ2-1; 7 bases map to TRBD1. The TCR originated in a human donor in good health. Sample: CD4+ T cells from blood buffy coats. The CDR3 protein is CASSLAGQVNEQFF. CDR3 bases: TGTGCCAGCAGCTTGGCCGGACAGGTCAATGAGCAGTTCTTC.